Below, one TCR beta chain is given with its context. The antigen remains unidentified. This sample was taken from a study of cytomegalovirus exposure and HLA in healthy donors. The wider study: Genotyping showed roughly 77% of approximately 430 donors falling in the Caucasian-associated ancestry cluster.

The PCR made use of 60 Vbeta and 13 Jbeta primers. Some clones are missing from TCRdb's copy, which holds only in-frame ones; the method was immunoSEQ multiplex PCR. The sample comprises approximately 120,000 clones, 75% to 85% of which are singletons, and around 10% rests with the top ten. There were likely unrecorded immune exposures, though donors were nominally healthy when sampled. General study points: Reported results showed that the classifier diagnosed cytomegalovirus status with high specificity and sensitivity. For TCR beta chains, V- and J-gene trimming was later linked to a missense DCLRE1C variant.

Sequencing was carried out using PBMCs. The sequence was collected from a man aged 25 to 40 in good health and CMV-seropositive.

The CDR3 loop is CASSLNRGDQPQHF. The CDR3 nucleotides read TGTGCCAGCAGTTTAAACAGGGGAGACCAGCCCCAGCATTTT. The chain has TRBV27 and TRBJ1-5; the match to TRBD1 covers 7 bases. CDR1 is MNHEY, CDR2 SMNVEV, per germline (reference sequence). This CDR3 has 14 residues. Losses at the gene ends were 2 bases for V and 7 bases for J; bases not matched to a gene: 5.